What follows are 9 T cell receptor beta chains derived from one specimen sequenced in a study of cytomegalovirus exposure and HLA in healthy donors. Researchers ran the PCR with 60 Vbeta and 13 Jbeta primers. Only in-frame clones appear in the TCRdb table, and some are missing; sequencing was by immunoSEQ multiplex PCR. The profile shows tens of thousands of clones, approximately 80% of them singletons. Sequencing was carried out using PBMCs. The receptors were sampled from a woman aged 50 to 65 in good health and CMV-seropositive.

CDR3 sequence reads: CASSERQGMNTEAFF. In nucleotides, the CDR3 is TGTGCCAGCAGTGAAAGACAGGGGATGAACACTGAAGCTTTCTTT. V and J are TRBV25-1 and TRBJ1-1; 8 bases line up with TRBD1. Germline loops: CDR1 MGHDK, CDR2 SYGVNS. The CDR3 runs to 15 residues. V shed 2 bases and J 0 bases; nucleotides not matched to a gene: 2.

The chain uses TRBV7-2 and TRBJ2-5, with no clear D. CDR1 and CDR2 from the germline V gene are SGHTA and FQGNSA. Trimming shortened V by 5 bases and J by 3 bases, and 16 bases separated the two germline ends. The CDR3 is 15 amino acids. CDR3 region: CASSLRLIPEETQYF. The CDR3 DNA sequence: TGTGCCAGCAGCCTACGACTGATTCCCGAAGAGACCCAGTACTTC.

The J gene is TRBJ2-1, the V gene TRBV2; D remains unclear. The CDR3 spans 10 residues. The germline V gene encodes CDR1 SNHLY and CDR2 FYNNEI. Trimming stripped 10 bases from V and 6 bases from J, with 7 bases between. Here the CDR3 DNA reads TGTGCCACCCTCGGCAATGAGCAGTTCTTC. Its protein is CATLGNEQFF.

This clone turned up a few times. The chain employs TRBV6-1 and TRBJ2-3, with 14 bases aligning to TRBD2. V shed 9 bases and J 2 bases; nucleotides not matched to a gene: 4. The CDR3 contains 15 residues. Germline CDR1 and CDR2: MNHNS and SASEGT. CDR3 in amino acids: CASWTSGGYTDTQYF. The CDR3, as DNA: TGTGCCAGTTGGACTAGCGGGGGGTACACAGATACGCAGTATTTT.

This clone was detected only once. The chain links TRBV6-1 to TRBJ1-3, with D unresolved. This CDR3 has 13 residues. Trimming stripped 10 bases from V and 0 bases from J, with 10 bases between. The germline CDR1 and CDR2 sequences are MNHNS and SASEGT. CDR3 sequence: CATQPISGNTIYF. In DNA form, the CDR3 reads TGTGCCACACAACCGATCTCTGGAAACACCATATATTTT.

The count of this clone is one. The chain links TRBV2 to TRBJ1-2; TRBD1 matches at 9 bases. The V and J ends lost 5 bases and 7 bases, in that order; junction bases with no gene match: 8. Germline V gene sequence: CDR1 SNHLY, CDR2 FYNNEI. CDR3 length: 14 residues. The DNA for the CDR3 is TGTGCCAGCAGTCCGGGACAGGGACAAACTGGCTACACCTTC. Its protein product is CASSPGQGQTGYTF.

This clone was counted a few times. The chain uses TRBV6-1 and TRBJ1-5; D possibly corresponds to TRBD1 (5 bases). The V gene lost 8 bases and the J gene lost 6 bases, with 20 bases spanning the gap. CDR3 length equals 15 residues. From germline, CDR1 is MNHNS and CDR2 SASEGT. The CDR3 DNA sequence: TGTGCCAGCTGGCTTTCGGGGGAGGGAGGTCAGCCCCAGCATTTT. It codes for CASWLSGEGGQPQHF.

The V and J genes are TRBV11-2 and TRBJ2-1, with 8 bases identical to TRBD1. Germline lookup yields CDR1 SGHAT and CDR2 FQNNGV. The CDR3 contains 14 residues. V trimming: 5 bases; J trimming: 12 bases; junction bases outside the gene matches: 12. The CDR3 region is CASSTSPTGGGQFF. The CDR3 DNA reads TGTGCCAGCAGCACTTCGCCTACAGGGGGAGGGCAGTTCTTC.

The CDR3 sequence: CAWSNRDGQPQHF. CDR3 DNA sequence: TGTGCCTGGAGTAACAGGGACGGTCAGCCCCAGCATTTT. The gene calls are TRBV30 and TRBJ1-5, with D possibly being TRBD1 (6 bases). Deletions cut 2 bases from V and 6 bases from J, with 11 bases between. CDR1 and CDR2 from the germline V gene are GTSNPN and SVGIG (reference sequence). This CDR3 spans 13 amino acids. Based on the CDR3 plus reference TRBV30 and TRBJ1-5, the full variable domain is SQTIHQWPATLVQPVGSPLSLECTVEGTSNPNLYWYRQAAGRGLQLLFYSVGIGQISSEVPQNLSASRPQDRQFILSSKKLLLSDSGFYLCAWSNRDGQPQHFGDGTRLSIL.